These 15 T cell receptor beta chains came from one sample sequenced in a study of blood T cell repertoires in COVID-19. Only in-frame clones appear in the TCRdb table, and some are missing; sequencing was by immunoSEQ multiplex PCR. The top ten hold 13% to 15% of the sample, which has 14,000 to 15,000 clones, 70% to 80% seen once. Sequencing was carried out using peripheral blood. These receptors were collected from a human donor in a cohort sampled during active COVID-19.

This rearrangement joins TRBV23-1 to TRBJ1-4; D unclear. TRBV23-1 is labeled an ORF, and its function is uncertain. The CDR3 totals 16 residues. The germline V and J ends were trimmed by 4 bases and 0 bases, with 12 bases remaining between them. CDR3 region: CASSPLDSSTNEKLFF. Here the CDR3 DNA reads TGCGCCAGCAGTCCTCTAGACTCATCAACTAATGAAAAACTGTTTTTT.

V is TRBV7-9 and J is TRBJ2-1; a possible D gene is TRBD2 (6 bases). From germline, CDR1 is SEHNR and CDR2 FQNEAQ (reference sequence). Trimming cost V 4 bases and J 11 bases, with 21 bases left between them. The CDR3 totals 15 residues. The CDR3: CASSSGGSVGNKQFF. CDR3 nucleotide sequence: TGTGCCAGCAGCTCTGGAGGGAGCGTGGGTAATAAGCAGTTCTTC.

The gene calls are TRBV9 and TRBJ1-2; TRBD1 matches at 10 bases. The CDR3 runs 16 residues. Germline CDR1 and CDR2: SGDLS and YYNGEE. V lost 0 bases, J lost 3 bases, and 5 bases stayed unmatched. The CDR3 nucleotides are TGTGCCAGCAGCGTAGGTCGGGACAGGGGAGACTATGGCTACACCTTC. This codes for CASSVGRDRGDYGYTF.

This clone was seen only once. The chain couples TRBV5-6 to TRBJ2-7; tentative D call: TRBD1 (5 bases). The ends were cut back, 3 bases at V and 1 base at J, with 17 bases in the middle. This CDR3 is 16 amino acids long. Germline V CDR1 and CDR2: SGHDT, YYEEEE. This CDR3 reads CASSYDTQVMSYEQYF. The CDR3 bases are TGTGCCAGCAGCTACGATACACAGGTCATGTCCTACGAGCAGTACTTC.

The rearrangement joins TRBV28 to TRBJ2-1, with 7 bases lining up with TRBD2. The CDR3 consists of 16 residues. With V trimmed by 3 bases and J by 3 bases, 8 bases remained unmatched. CDR1 is MDHEN and CDR2 is SYDVKM in the germline V gene. CDR3 residues: CASSFGGRDFYNEQFF. As DNA, the CDR3 is TGTGCCAGCAGTTTTGGAGGGAGGGATTTCTACAATGAGCAGTTCTTC.

The chain employs TRBV9 and TRBJ2-5; 7 nucleotides match TRBD2. This CDR3 has 15 amino acids. CDR1 is SGDLS, CDR2 YYNGEE, per germline. Trimming at V came to 3 bases and at J to 4 bases, leaving 9 bases not matched to a gene. CDR3 DNA sequence: TGTGCCAGCAGCGCCGGGGGAGGGCGGGGAGAGACCCAGTACTTC. Translated: CASSAGGGRGETQYF.

The rearrangement uses TRBV7-8 and TRBJ1-5, with TRBD1 as a possible D gene (5 bases). The CDR3 covers 16 residues. The germline V and J ends were trimmed by 2 bases and 2 bases, with 13 bases remaining between them. Germline-derived CDR1 and CDR2 are SGHVS and FQNEAQ. In nucleotides, the CDR3 is TGTGCCAGCAGCTTATTACAGGAGCACGGCAATCAGCCCCAGCATTTT. It specifies CASSLLQEHGNQPQHF.

The chain carries TRBV19 and TRBJ1-1; D not resolved. This CDR3 is built from 15 residues. V was trimmed by 4 bases and J by 0 bases, leaving 12 bases between them. Germline V CDR1 and CDR2: LNHDA, SQIVND (reference sequence). CDR3 bases: TGTGCCAGTAGTACCCCTAAGAGAGTGAACACTGAAGCTTTCTTT. Translating it yields CASSTPKRVNTEAFF.

The chain couples TRBV28 to TRBJ2-7; D is undetermined. There are 13 residues in the CDR3. V was trimmed by 7 bases and J by 7 bases, leaving 17 bases between them. Germline V gene sequence: CDR1 MDHEN, CDR2 SYDVKM. The CDR3 DNA is TGTGCCAGCACCGCTCCAGATGCTTTGGAGCAGTACTTC. Translating it yields CASTAPDALEQYF.

A single count supports this clone. The chain uses TRBV28 and TRBJ2-7; 9 bases match TRBD1. The CDR3 consists of 14 residues. Germline CDR1 is MDHEN and CDR2 is SYDVKM. Trimming removed 3 bases from V and 6 bases from J; junction bases left unmatched: 6. For the CDR3, the DNA is TGTGCCAGCAGTTTCCTGGACAGGGGTGGCGAGCAGTACTTC. The encoded protein is CASSFLDRGGEQYF. Based on the CDR3 plus reference TRBV28 and TRBJ2-7, the full variable domain is DVKVTQSSRYLVKRTGEKVFLECVQDMDHENMFWYRQDPGLGLRLIYFSYDVKMKEKGDIPEGYSVSREKKERFSLILESASTNQTSMYLCASSFLDRGGEQYFGPGTRLTVT.

V gene TRBV28 combines with J gene TRBJ2-2; TRBD2 matches at 10 bases. Germline lookup yields CDR1 MDHEN and CDR2 SYDVKM. J gave up 6 bases and V 3 bases, and 10 bases lay outside the gene matches. CDR3 length: 17 amino acids. The CDR3 DNA reads as TGTGCCAGCAGTTTGCCAGCGGGAGGGCCGGGACCCGGGGAGCTGTTTTTT. The encoded protein is CASSLPAGGPGPGELFF.

This clone has more than one count but fewer than ten. The rearrangement links TRBV19 to TRBJ1-1; maybe TRBD1 (6 bases). This CDR3 is built from 14 residues. Per the germline V gene, CDR1 is LNHDA and CDR2 is SQIVND (reference sequence). Trimming stripped 7 bases from V and 2 bases from J, with 14 bases between. CDR3 nucleotide sequence: TGTGCCAGTAAGAGAGCAGGGGATAACACTGAAGCTTTCTTT. Translating gives CASKRAGDNTEAFF.

V and J are TRBV19 and TRBJ2-7; 8 nucleotides match TRBD1. Per germline, CDR1 LNHDA and CDR2 SQIVND (reference sequence). With V trimmed by 0 bases and J by 5 bases, 9 bases remained unmatched. The CDR3 covers 16 residues. CDR3 DNA sequence: TGTGCCAGTAGTATAGATGGACAGGGCAAGGCTCACGAGCAGTACTTC. Residues: CASSIDGQGKAHEQYF.

The rearrangement uses TRBV3-1 (or the pseudogene TRBV3-2) and TRBJ1-3; D remains ambiguous. Germline CDR1 and CDR2: LGHDT and YNNKEL (reference sequence). The CDR3 has 14 residues. Between the trimmed V and J ends, which lost 4 bases and 4 bases, there was a span of 11 bases. The CDR3 sequence: CASSLDTSGNTIYF. The CDR3 nucleotides are TGTGCCAGCAGCCTCGACACTAGCGGAAACACCATATATTTT.

This clone has more than one count but fewer than ten. This chain links TRBV7-8 with TRBJ2-1, with 9 bases matching TRBD2. Trimming at V came to 3 bases and at J to 13 bases, leaving 4 bases not matched to a gene. The CDR3 extends over 12 amino acids. The germline V gene encodes CDR1 SGHVS and CDR2 FQNEAQ. CDR3 protein: CASSFHSGRQFF. The CDR3 nucleotides are TGTGCCAGCAGCTTTCATAGCGGGAGACAGTTCTTC.